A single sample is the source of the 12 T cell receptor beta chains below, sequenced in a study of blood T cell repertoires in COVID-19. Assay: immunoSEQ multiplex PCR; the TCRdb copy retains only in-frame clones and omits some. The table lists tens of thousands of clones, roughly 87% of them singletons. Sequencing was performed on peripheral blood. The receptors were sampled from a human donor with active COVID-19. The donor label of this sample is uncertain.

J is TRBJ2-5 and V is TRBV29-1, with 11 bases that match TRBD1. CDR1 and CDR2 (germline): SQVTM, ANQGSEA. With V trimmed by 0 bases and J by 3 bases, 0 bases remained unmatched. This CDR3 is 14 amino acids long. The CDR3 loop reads CSVEEGQGEETQYF. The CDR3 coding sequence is TGCAGCGTTGAAGAGGGACAGGGGGAAGAGACCCAGTACTTC.

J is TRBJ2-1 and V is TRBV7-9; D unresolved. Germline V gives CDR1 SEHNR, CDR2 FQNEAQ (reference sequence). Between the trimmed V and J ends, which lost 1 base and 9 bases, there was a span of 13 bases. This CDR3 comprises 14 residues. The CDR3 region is CASSLVVRPGEQFF. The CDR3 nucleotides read TGTGCCAGCAGCTTAGTTGTCCGGCCGGGTGAGCAGTTCTTC.

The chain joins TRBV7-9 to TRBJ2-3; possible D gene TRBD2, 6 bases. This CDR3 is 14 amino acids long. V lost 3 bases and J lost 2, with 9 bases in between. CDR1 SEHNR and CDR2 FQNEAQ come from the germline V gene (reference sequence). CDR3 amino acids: CASSLGRDTDTQYF. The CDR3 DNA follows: TGTGCCAGCAGCTTGGGGCGGGACACAGATACGCAGTATTTT.

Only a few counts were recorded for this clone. The CDR3 coding sequence is TGTGCCAGCAGAGGACTAGCCCACGAGCAGTACTTC. Residues: CASRGLAHEQYF. This sequence joins TRBV2 and TRBJ2-7; 8 bases fit TRBD2. The germline V gene encodes CDR1 SNHLY and CDR2 FYNNEI. This CDR3 region has 12 residues. Trimming took 6 bases from V and 5 from J; bases not matched to a gene: 3.

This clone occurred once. For the CDR3, the DNA is TGTGCTAGTGGTTTGGTGTTGACAGGGGAAGTAGATACGCAGTATTTT. Translation: CASGLVLTGEVDTQYF. The chain recombines TRBV12-5 with TRBJ2-3; 8 bases align to TRBD1. The CDR3 loop spans 16 amino acids. V trimming: 0 bases; J trimming: 5 bases; junction bases outside the gene matches: 7. Germline CDR1 and CDR2: LGHNT and FRNRAP.

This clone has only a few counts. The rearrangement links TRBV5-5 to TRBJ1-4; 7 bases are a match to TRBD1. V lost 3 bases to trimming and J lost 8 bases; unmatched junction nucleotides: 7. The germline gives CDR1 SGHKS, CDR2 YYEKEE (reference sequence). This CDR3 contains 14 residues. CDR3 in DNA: TGTGCCAGCAGCTCCGACAGGGACGAAGAAAAACTGTTTTTT. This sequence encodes CASSSDRDEEKLFF. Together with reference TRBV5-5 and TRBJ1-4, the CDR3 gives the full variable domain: DAGVTQSPTHLIKTRGQQVTLRCSPISGHKSVSWYQQVLGQGPQFIFQYYEKEERGRGNFPDRFSARQFPNYSSELNVNALLLGDSALYLCASSSDRDEEKLFFGSGTQLSVL.

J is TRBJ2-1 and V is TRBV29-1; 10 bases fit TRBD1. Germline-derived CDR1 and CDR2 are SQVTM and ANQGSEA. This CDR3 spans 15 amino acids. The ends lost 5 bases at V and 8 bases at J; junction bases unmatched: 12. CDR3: CSVYSGTGVGDEQFF. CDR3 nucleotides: TGCAGCGTTTATTCCGGGACAGGGGTAGGGGATGAGCAGTTCTTC.

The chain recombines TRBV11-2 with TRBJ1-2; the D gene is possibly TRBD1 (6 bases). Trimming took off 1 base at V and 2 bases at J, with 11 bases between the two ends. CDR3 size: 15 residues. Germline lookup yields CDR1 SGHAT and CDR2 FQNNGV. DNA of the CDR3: TGTGCCAGCAGCTTAGGGTGGACAGAGAACTATGGCTACACCTTC. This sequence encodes CASSLGWTENYGYTF.

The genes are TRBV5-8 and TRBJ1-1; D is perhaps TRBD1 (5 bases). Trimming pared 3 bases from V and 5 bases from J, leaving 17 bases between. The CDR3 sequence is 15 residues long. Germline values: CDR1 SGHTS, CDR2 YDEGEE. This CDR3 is CASSSSWQGGTEAFF. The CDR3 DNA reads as TGTGCCAGCAGCTCCTCGTGGCAGGGCGGAACTGAAGCTTTCTTT.

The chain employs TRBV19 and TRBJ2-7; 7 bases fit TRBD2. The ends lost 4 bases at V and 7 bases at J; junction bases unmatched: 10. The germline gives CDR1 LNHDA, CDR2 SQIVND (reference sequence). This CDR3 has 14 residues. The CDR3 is CASSNLGTTTEQYF. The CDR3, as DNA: TGTGCCAGTAGTAACCTCGGGACTACCACGGAGCAGTACTTC.

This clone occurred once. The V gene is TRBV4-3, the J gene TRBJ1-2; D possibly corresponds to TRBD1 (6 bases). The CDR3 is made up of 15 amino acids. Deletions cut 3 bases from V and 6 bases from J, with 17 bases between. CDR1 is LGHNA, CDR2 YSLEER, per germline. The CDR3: CASSHPGSGDDGYTF. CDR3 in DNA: TGCGCCAGCAGCCATCCCGGATCAGGGGATGATGGCTACACCTTC.

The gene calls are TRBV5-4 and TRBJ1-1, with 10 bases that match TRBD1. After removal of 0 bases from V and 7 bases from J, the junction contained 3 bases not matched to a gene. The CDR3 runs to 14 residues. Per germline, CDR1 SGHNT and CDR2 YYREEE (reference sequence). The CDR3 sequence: CASSLGQGASEAFF. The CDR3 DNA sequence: TGTGCCAGCAGCTTGGGACAGGGGGCTAGTGAAGCTTTCTTT.